These 10 T cell receptor beta chains were sequenced from one sample in a study of siplizumab effects on memory and regulatory T cells. TCRdb's copy holds only in-frame clones and misses some; the assay was immunoSEQ multiplex PCR. The sample consists of some 100,000 clones, under 95% of them appearing once. The sample consisted of Tregs sorted from blood. Receptor source: a human donor in good health.

This chain uses TRBV4-1 with TRBJ1-2, with a weak D call TRBD1 (6 bases). Trimming shortened V by 2 bases and J by 4 bases, and 11 bases separated the two germline ends. This CDR3 contains 14 residues. CDR1 is MGHRA and CDR2 is YSYEKL in the germline V gene. The CDR3 loop is CASSQQDRIYGYTF. CDR3 in DNA: TGCGCCAGCAGCCAACAAGACAGGATCTATGGCTACACCTTC.

The gene calls are TRBV4-2 and TRBJ2-3, with 9 bases that match TRBD2. J gave up 4 bases and V 4 bases, and 3 bases lay outside the gene matches. The length of the CDR3 is 14 residues. Germline V gene lookup returns CDR1 LGHNA and CDR2 YNFKEQ. The CDR3 DNA sequence: TGTGCCAGCAGCCCGGGACTAGCCCCAGATACGCAGTATTTT. This encodes CASSPGLAPDTQYF.

The chain uses TRBV6-4 and TRBJ2-4; D assignment may be TRBD1 or TRBD2 (6 bases each). Germline-derived CDR1 and CDR2 are MRHNA and SNTAGT. CDR3 length equals 14 residues. Trimming stripped 3 bases from V and 6 bases from J, with 12 bases between. This chain's CDR3 is CASSDGGDTNIQYF. The CDR3 nucleotides read TGTGCCAGCAGTGATGGAGGGGACACAAACATTCAGTACTTC.

The chain is built from TRBV6-1 and TRBJ2-3, with no clear D. Deletions cut 4 bases from V and 6 bases from J, with 14 bases between. The CDR3 runs 14 residues. The germline V gene has CDR1 MNHNS and CDR2 SASEGT. CDR3 DNA: TGTGCCAGCAGTGTTGGCAGTTGGATTGATACGCAGTATTTT. Its translation: CASSVGSWIDTQYF.

This chain connects TRBV20-1 to TRBJ2-7, with D perhaps TRBD2 (5 bases). Looked up from germline, CDR1 is DFQATT and CDR2 is SNEGSKA (reference sequence). The CDR3 is made up of 11 amino acids. With 3 bases removed from V and 6 bases from J, the gap between germline ends came to 9 bases. This CDR3 reads CSASTTSEQYF. The CDR3, as DNA: TGCAGTGCTAGTACCACTAGCGAGCAGTACTTC.

This clone was counted between two and nine times. The V and J genes are TRBV27 and TRBJ1-2; tentatively, D is TRBD1 (6 bases). The CDR3 loop spans 14 amino acids. Germline V CDR1 and CDR2: MNHEY, SMNVEV (reference sequence). Trimming removed 6 bases from V and 4 bases from J, with 15 bases in between. CDR3 amino acids: CASRNSSGVYGYTF. The CDR3 DNA is TGTGCCAGCAGAAATTCCTCAGGGGTCTATGGCTACACCTTC.

The chain combines TRBV10-3 with TRBJ2-7, with D perhaps matching TRBD2 (7 bases). CDR1 ENHRY and CDR2 SYGVKD come from the germline V gene. The CDR3 totals 18 residues. Trimming removed 2 bases from V and 1 base from J, with 21 bases in between. The CDR3 DNA reads TGTGCCATCAGTGAGCGTGGGGGGGCAGGGAGGAGTTCCTACGAGCAGTACTTC. It is translated as CAISERGGAGRSSYEQYF.

This chain connects TRBV29-1 to TRBJ2-7; D could derive from TRBD1 or TRBD2 (7 bases each). Germline V lookup: CDR1 SQVTM, CDR2 ANQGSEA. The CDR3 consists of 13 residues. V was cut by 3 bases and J by 6 bases, with 15 bases left in between. Here the CDR3 reads CSVDRGGRGEQYF. CDR3 nucleotides: TGCAGCGTTGACAGGGGGGGGAGAGGCGAGCAGTACTTC.

This rearrangement joins TRBV5-1 to TRBJ2-1; 8 bases line up with TRBD2. The V gene's germline CDR1 is SGHRS and CDR2 YFSETQ. The V and J ends lost 4 bases and 8 bases, in that order; junction bases with no gene match: 11. CDR3 size: 15 residues. CDR3 DNA: TGCGCCAGCAGCGCGGGACTAGGGATATTCGATGAGCAGTTCTTC. Translated, it gives CASSAGLGIFDEQFF.

This clone was seen only once. J is TRBJ1-1 and V is TRBV11-3; D unclear. The CDR3 contains 13 residues. V was pared by 5 bases and J by 1 base, with 8 bases between. Germline loops: CDR1 SGHNT, CDR2 YENEEA. The DNA of the CDR3 is TGTGCCAGCAGCCCAGGTTGGAACACTGAAGCTTTCTTT. This encodes CASSPGWNTEAFF.